A single sample is the source of the 13 T cell receptor beta chains below, sequenced in a study of T cell changes during pregnancy in multiple sclerosis. Measured with immunoSEQ multiplex PCR; TCRdb has only the in-frame clones, and not every one. The table records about 60,000 clones, 90% to 95% of them present only once. Material: peripheral blood, obtained before pregnancy. These receptors were taken from a female donor with multiple sclerosis, enrolled in a pregnancy study.

The CDR3 reads CSVRTTTGLPNEQFF. The CDR3 DNA is TGCAGCGTCCGGACCACGACAGGGCTGCCCAATGAGCAGTTCTTC. The genes are TRBV29-1 and TRBJ2-1; 7 positions match TRBD1. With 6 bases clipped from V and 6 bases from J, the junction kept 14 bases outside the gene matches. The germline V gene encodes CDR1 SQVTM and CDR2 ANQGSEA. The CDR3 loop spans 15 amino acids.

The chain uses TRBV18 and TRBJ2-7, with 10 bases that match TRBD2. Trimming removed 3 bases from V and 1 base from J; junction bases left unmatched: 9. The length of the CDR3 is 17 residues. CDR1 is KGHSH, CDR2 LQKENI, per germline. CDR3 nucleotide sequence: TGTGCCAGCTCACCTCTTATCTCTAGCGGGGGATCCTACGAGCAGTACTTC. It translates to CASSPLISSGGSYEQYF.

The chain couples TRBV7-9 to TRBJ2-7; TRBD2 matches at 14 bases. Germline-derived CDR1 and CDR2 are SEHNR and FQNEAQ (reference sequence). CDR3 length: 17 residues. The V and J ends lost 5 bases and 4 bases, in that order; junction bases with no gene match: 10. CDR3 sequence: CASSRKLGTSGGYEQYF. In nucleotides, the CDR3 is TGTGCCAGCAGCAGAAAACTTGGGACTAGCGGGGGATACGAGCAGTACTTC.

The rearrangement joins TRBV27 to TRBJ1-4; TRBD1 is a possible D gene (5 bases). Deletions cut 1 base from V and 0 bases from J, with 9 bases between. Germline V CDR1 and CDR2: MNHEY, SMNVEV (reference sequence). The CDR3 contains 16 residues. The CDR3 spells CASSLLGQATNEKLFF. DNA of the CDR3: TGTGCCAGCAGTTTATTGGGGCAAGCAACTAATGAAAAACTGTTTTTT.

This rearrangement joins TRBV12-5 to TRBJ1-2; TRBD1 might be the D (6 bases). Per the germline V gene, CDR1 is LGHNT and CDR2 is FRNRAP. This CDR3 spans 13 amino acids. Between the trimmed V and J ends, which lost 5 bases and 4 bases, there was a span of 11 bases. The DNA for the CDR3 is TGTGCTAGTGGTACGACAGGATCCTATGGCTACACCTTC. Translating it yields CASGTTGSYGYTF.

The chain employs TRBV2 and TRBJ1-2; 7 positions agree with TRBD1. CDR3 length: 13 amino acids. V lost 6 bases, J lost 8 bases, and 9 bases stayed unmatched. From germline, CDR1 is SNHLY and CDR2 FYNNEI. CDR3: CASREGASGGYTF. The CDR3 nucleotides are TGTGCCAGCAGGGAGGGGGCGTCAGGGGGCTACACCTTC.

The rearrangement joins TRBV18 to TRBJ1-3; D remains ambiguous. The CDR3 has 16 amino acids. V shed 1 base and J shed 0 bases, with 10 bases lying between them. Germline loops: CDR1 KGHSH, CDR2 LQKENI. The CDR3 loop reads CASSPLEASSGNTIYF. The CDR3 coding sequence is TGTGCCAGCTCACCACTAGAGGCGAGCTCTGGAAACACCATATATTTT.

This clone was observed a single time. This chain uses TRBV19 with TRBJ1-1; the match to TRBD1 covers 7 bases. The V and J ends lost 7 bases and 1 base, in that order; junction bases with no gene match: 6. The CDR3 totals 14 residues. CDR1 LNHDA and CDR2 SQIVND come from the germline V gene (reference sequence). CDR3 region: CASIGQGGNTEAFF. CDR3 DNA: TGTGCCAGTATTGGGCAGGGGGGGAACACTGAAGCTTTCTTT.

The rearrangement links TRBV19 to TRBJ2-5; D not certain. V was shortened by 6 bases and J by 5 bases, with 10 bases between the two germline ends. The CDR3 is made up of 12 amino acids. Germline CDR1 reads LNHDA; CDR2 reads SQIVND (reference sequence). CDR3 nucleotides: TGTGCCAGTAGCACGGGTCGGGAGACCCAGTACTTC. Amino acid sequence: CASSTGRETQYF.

The gene calls are TRBV14 and TRBJ1-1, with D maybe TRBD1 (5 bases). Trimming cost V 1 base and J 8 bases, with 14 bases left between them. Germline V gives CDR1 SGHDN, CDR2 FVKESK. The CDR3 sequence is 14 residues long. The CDR3 sequence: CASSQVVGRAEAFF. For the CDR3, the DNA is TGTGCCAGCAGCCAAGTAGTTGGCAGGGCAGAAGCTTTCTTT.

J is TRBJ2-3 and V is TRBV19; no clear D gene. This CDR3 is built from 13 residues. Trimming removed 5 bases at V and 6 bases at J, with 12 bases between. Germline values: CDR1 LNHDA, CDR2 SQIVND (reference sequence). As DNA, the CDR3 is TGTGCCAGTAGTTTTACAGTTTCCGATACGCAGTATTTT. Translated: CASSFTVSDTQYF.

V is TRBV11-2 and J is TRBJ1-1; no clear D gene. Germline V gene lookup returns CDR1 SGHAT and CDR2 FQNNGV. The CDR3 is 12 amino acids. V was cut by 5 bases and J by 4 bases, with 8 bases left in between. CDR3: CASSPTLTEAFF. CDR3 nucleotides: TGTGCCAGCAGCCCGACTCTCACTGAAGCTTTCTTT.

This rearrangement joins TRBV4-1 to TRBJ1-1, with D hard to call. Germline assignment: CDR1 MGHRA and CDR2 YSYEKL. The V end lost 4 bases, the J end lost 2 bases, and 14 bases lay between the germline ends. The CDR3 contains 15 residues. CDR3 loop: CASSRAGNFNTEAFF. The CDR3 nucleotides read TGCGCCAGCAGCCGAGCCGGGAATTTTAACACTGAAGCTTTCTTT.